The 12 T cell receptor beta chains below were found in one sample sequenced in a study of T cell responses to AZD1222 COVID-19 vaccine. Clones were read by immunoSEQ multiplex PCR, and TCRdb kept only the in-frame ones, dropping some. The table has about 56,000 clones, 80% to 90% seen once; the top ten hold over 13%. Material: peripheral blood, obtained on day 0 of AZD1222 vaccination. Every receptor here comes from an adult in good health.

This chain uses TRBV19 with TRBJ1-5, with D uncertain. Per germline, CDR1 LNHDA and CDR2 SQIVND (reference sequence). V was clipped by 4 bases and J by 4 bases, with 14 bases between them. The CDR3 length is 15 residues. The CDR3 is CASSKDGLPNQPQHF. DNA for the CDR3: TGTGCCAGTAGTAAAGACGGGCTTCCTAATCAGCCCCAGCATTTT.

The rearrangement joins TRBV6-1 to TRBJ2-1; 10 bases are shared with TRBD2. J gave up 0 bases and V 2 bases, and 16 bases lay outside the gene matches. Looked up from germline, CDR1 is MNHNS and CDR2 is SASEGT. The CDR3 extends over 21 amino acids. As DNA, the CDR3 is TGTGCCAGCAGTGAAACCGGAGGGTGGCTAGCGGGGGCCAACTCCTACAATGAGCAGTTCTTC. It is translated as CASSETGGWLAGANSYNEQFF.

The CDR3 region is CASSYVGDYGYTF. In nucleotides, the CDR3 is TGTGCCAGCAGCTACGTAGGGGATTATGGCTACACCTTC. V is TRBV5-5 and J is TRBJ1-2, with D perhaps matching TRBD1 (5 bases). Trimming removed 3 bases from V and 5 bases from J, with 11 bases in between. This CDR3 has 13 amino acids. CDR1 SGHKS and CDR2 YYEKEE come from the germline V gene (reference sequence).

The rearrangement links TRBV19 to TRBJ1-2; no definite D call. The germline V gene has CDR1 LNHDA and CDR2 SQIVND (reference sequence). This CDR3 is 15 amino acids long. V lost 5 bases, J lost 1 base, and 14 bases lay in between. The CDR3 sequence is CASSSDGYLNYGYTF. The CDR3 DNA reads as TGTGCCAGTAGTTCCGACGGATATCTTAACTATGGCTACACCTTC.

V and J are TRBV19 and TRBJ2-1; 7 bases are shared with TRBD2. This CDR3 contains 13 residues. Germline V gives CDR1 LNHDA, CDR2 SQIVND (reference sequence). The J segment lost 6 bases and the V segment lost 4 bases, leaving 3 bases of the junction unmatched. The CDR3 sequence is CASSRGLTNEQFF. DNA for the CDR3: TGTGCCAGTAGTAGGGGACTAACCAATGAGCAGTTCTTC.

This chain uses TRBV7-2 with TRBJ2-2; D perhaps matches TRBD1 (5 bases). Germline-derived CDR1 and CDR2 are SGHTA and FQGNSA. V was cut by 6 bases and J by 4 bases, with 9 bases left in between. The CDR3 sequence is 13 residues long. CDR3 DNA sequence: TGTGCCAGCAGGGGGCGAGGCACCGGGGAGCTGTTTTTT. Its protein product is CASRGRGTGELFF.

This clone was found once. J is TRBJ1-2 and V is TRBV7-2, with a weak D call TRBD1 (5 bases). The ends were cut back, 1 base at V and 8 bases at J, with 11 bases in the middle. This CDR3 contains 13 residues. Germline V lookup: CDR1 SGHTA, CDR2 FQGNSA. CDR3 nucleotides: TGTGCCAGCAGCTTAGGACCTTACAGGGGCTACACCTTC. Residues: CASSLGPYRGYTF.

This clone has just one count. The chain uses TRBV25-1 and TRBJ1-5; D is unresolved. The germline V gene encodes CDR1 MGHDK and CDR2 SYGVNS. Trimming pared 3 bases from V and 3 bases from J, leaving 12 bases between. The CDR3 has 15 amino acids. CDR3 DNA sequence: TGTGCCAGCAGTGACAGTCGGGCAGTCAATCAGCCCCAGCATTTT. It specifies CASSDSRAVNQPQHF.

This chain joins TRBV11-1 and TRBJ2-3; D gene unclear. Germline values: CDR1 SGHAT, CDR2 FQDESV (reference sequence). The CDR3 contains 13 residues. Deletions cut 8 bases from V and 2 bases from J, with 11 bases between. CDR3 loop: CASRTPPTDTQYF. As DNA, the CDR3 is TGTGCCAGCCGTACACCTCCCACAGATACGCAGTATTTT.

V gene TRBV28 combines with J gene TRBJ1-1; 7 bases agree with TRBD1. Losses at the gene ends were 6 bases for V and 3 bases for J; bases not matched to a gene: 4. The germline CDR1 and CDR2 sequences are MDHEN and SYDVKM. This CDR3 comprises 13 residues. The CDR3 region is CASRYTGDTEAFF. Written as DNA, the CDR3 is TGTGCCAGCAGATACACAGGGGACACTGAAGCTTTCTTT. Complete variable domain (other parts from reference TRBV28 and TRBJ1-1): DVKVTQSSRYLVKRTGEKVFLECVQDMDHENMFWYRQDPGLGLRLIYFSYDVKMKEKGDIPEGYSVSREKKERFSLILESASTNQTSMYLCASRYTGDTEAFFGQGTRLTVV.

This clone has a single count. Here the CDR3 DNA reads TGTGCCATCAGTGCTCCGGACAAACGCACAGATACGCAGTATTTT. Its protein is CAISAPDKRTDTQYF. The chain employs TRBV10-3 and TRBJ2-3, with TRBD1 as a possible D gene (5 bases). V shed 4 bases and J shed 1 base, with 12 bases lying between them. Germline CDR1 reads ENHRY; CDR2 reads SYGVKD. The CDR3 consists of 15 residues.

V usage is TRBV6-5 and J usage is TRBJ1-1; D is possibly TRBD1 (6 bases). The CDR3 contains 14 residues. V gave up 6 bases and J gave up 8 bases, with 19 bases separating them. CDR1 is MNHEY and CDR2 is SVGAGI in the germline V gene. The chain's CDR3 is CASRETGRASEAFF. In DNA form, the CDR3 reads TGTGCCAGCAGGGAGACAGGCCGGGCCTCCGAAGCTTTCTTT.